The sequence of this T cell receptor beta chain was determined in a study of shared clonotypes between healthy human individuals. Study outcomes and limitations: Though the depth was large, rarefaction showed that sorted-subset sequencing was incomplete.

Donors were Caucasian adults residing in Nashville, Tennessee, USA. Naive CD45RA+ and memory CD45RA-negative subsets were split from CD4+ cells. TCRdb keeps only in-frame clones here, not all; method: immunoSEQ multiplex PCR. The sample has some 1 million clones; about 80% are singletons. Comment on this clone: What it recognizes is unknown.

CDR3 length: 16 amino acids. The sequence came from a man younger than 35 in good health. The rearrangement joins TRBV21-1 to TRBJ1-5; TRBD1, as called in the table, went unchecked against the DNA. TRBV21-1 is a recognized pseudogene. The sequencing sample was made of memory CD4+ T cells sorted from blood. The subset is: CD45RA-negative fraction. The CDR3, as DNA: TGTGCCAGCAGCAACAAACAGGGTAAACCTAATCAGCCCCAGCATTTT. Its protein is CASSNKQGKPNQPQHF.